The 21 T cell receptor beta chains below come from one sample, sequenced in a study of cytomegalovirus exposure and HLA in healthy donors. Use of 60 Vbeta and 13 Jbeta primers characterized the PCR. Libraries were prepared by immunoSEQ multiplex PCR; TCRdb keeps only in-frame clonotypes and omits some of them. The sample carries 130,000 or so clones, more than 70% recorded once. Material: PBMCs. These receptors were taken from a woman aged 60-70 years in good health and CMV-seronegative.

This chain connects TRBV7-3 to TRBJ2-1; 9 bases line up with TRBD2. The CDR3 length is 13 residues. J was trimmed by 0 bases and V by 10 bases; bases with no gene match: 1. Germline-derived CDR1 and CDR2 are SGHTA and FQGTGA. CDR3 loop: CANSGSSYNEQFF. The DNA for the CDR3 is TGTGCCAATAGCGGGAGCTCCTACAATGAGCAGTTCTTC. Combining the CDR3 with reference TRBV7-3 and TRBJ2-1 gives the whole variable domain GAGVSQTPSNKVTEKGKYVELRCDPISGHTALYWYRQSLGQGPEFLIYFQGTGAADDSGLPNDRFFAVRPEGSVSTLKIQRTERGDSAVYLCANSGSSYNEQFFGPGTRLTVL.

Only a few counts were recorded for this clone. Here the CDR3 reads CASSPGPRRGGELFF. As DNA, the CDR3 is TGTGCCAGCTCCCCCGGACCTCGGAGGGGCGGGGAGCTGTTTTTT. V gene TRBV7-3 combines with J gene TRBJ2-2, with D perhaps matching TRBD2 (6 bases). The CDR3 runs 15 residues. Trimming removed 8 bases from V and 7 bases from J, with 20 bases in between. Germline-derived CDR1 and CDR2 are SGHTA and FQGTGA.

The rearrangement joins TRBV28 to TRBJ2-7; 8 bases are shared with TRBD1. With V trimmed by 1 base and J by 3 bases, 5 bases remained unmatched. Per germline, CDR1 MDHEN and CDR2 SYDVKM. The CDR3 spans 15 residues. Here the CDR3 reads CASSLSGGSNYEQYF. CDR3 in DNA: TGTGCCAGCAGTTTATCAGGGGGCTCTAACTACGAGCAGTACTTC.

The chain couples TRBV28 to TRBJ2-7; D is ambiguous. CDR3 size: 14 residues. Trimming took 4 bases from V and 0 from J, leaving 10 bases between them. Germline CDR1 MDHEN, CDR2 SYDVKM. The CDR3 sequence is CASSSHYGSYEQYF. For the CDR3, the DNA is TGTGCCAGCAGTTCCCACTACGGCTCCTACGAGCAGTACTTC.

This clone was seen once. The chain carries TRBV28 and TRBJ2-5, with no clear D. V dropped 3 bases and J dropped 1 base, with 9 bases sitting between them. Germline CDR1 is MDHEN and CDR2 is SYDVKM. CDR3 length: 14 amino acids. The CDR3 nucleotides read TGTGCCAGCAGTTTGGGCACCCCCCAAGAGACCCAGTACTTC. Protein: CASSLGTPQETQYF.

The chain has TRBV6-4 and TRBJ2-1; 8 nucleotides align to TRBD2. Trimming at V came to 5 bases and at J to 1 base, leaving 4 bases not matched to a gene. In germline, CDR1 is MRHNA, CDR2 SNTAGT. This CDR3 contains 15 residues. CDR3 loop: CASSILAVSYNEQFF. The CDR3 DNA follows: TGTGCCAGCAGTATACTAGCGGTGTCCTACAATGAGCAGTTCTTC.

The rearrangement uses TRBV27 and TRBJ1-1, with 7 bases that match TRBD1. Trimming at V came to 6 bases and at J to 4 bases, leaving 8 bases not matched to a gene. Per germline, CDR1 MNHEY and CDR2 SMNVEV (reference sequence). The CDR3 runs to 14 residues. As DNA, the CDR3 is TGTGCCAGCAGAAGAGACAGGGAGTTCACTGAAGCTTTCTTT. It translates to CASRRDREFTEAFF.

V and J are TRBV7-2 and TRBJ1-2; D is uncertain. Trimming shortened V by 4 bases and J by 4 bases, and 10 bases separated the two germline ends. This CDR3 has 13 amino acids. Looked up from germline, CDR1 is SGHTA and CDR2 is FQGNSA. This CDR3 reads CASSSRTVYGYTF. The CDR3 region has the DNA TGTGCCAGCAGCTCCCGAACGGTCTATGGCTACACCTTC.

The chain carries TRBV6-1 and TRBJ1-1; possibly TRBD1 for D (5 bases). The V and J ends lost 11 bases and 6 bases respectively, with 13 bases between them. Per germline, CDR1 MNHNS and CDR2 SASEGT. This CDR3 spans 11 amino acids. CDR3 sequence: CAGGDAAEAFF. The CDR3 DNA sequence: TGTGCCGGCGGGGACGCGGCTGAAGCTTTCTTT.

This clone occurred a few times. The chain is built from TRBV6-6 and TRBJ1-2, with 7 bases identical to TRBD1. CDR3 size: 15 residues. The junction had 6 bases not matched to a gene; V was cut back by 2 bases and J by 3 bases. Germline CDR1 reads MNHNY; CDR2 reads SVGAGI (reference sequence). Here the CDR3 reads CASSYPGQLDYGYTF. The CDR3 coding sequence is TGTGCCAGCAGTTACCCGGGACAGCTAGACTATGGCTACACCTTC.

The rearrangement joins TRBV14 to TRBJ1-4; 7 bases map to TRBD1. The CDR3 has 14 amino acids. In germline, CDR1 is SGHDN, CDR2 FVKESK. With 4 bases clipped from V and 8 bases from J, the junction kept 7 bases outside the gene matches. The CDR3 DNA reads as TGTGCCAGCAGCCCACAGGGGAGAGGGGAAAAACTGTTTTTT. It encodes CASSPQGRGEKLFF.

This chain uses TRBV5-6 with TRBJ2-5; a weak D match, TRBD2 (5 bases). V gave up 7 bases and J gave up 4 bases, with 17 bases separating them. CDR3 length: 14 amino acids. Germline values: CDR1 SGHDT, CDR2 YYEEEE. In DNA form, the CDR3 reads TGTGCCAGCCGGCCGTATGGGAGTCGAGAGACCCAGTACTTC. Its translation is CASRPYGSRETQYF.

This clone was picked up a small number of times. The rearrangement joins TRBV7-9 to TRBJ2-2; 10 bases are shared with TRBD2. V was clipped by 5 bases and J by 5 bases; unmatched bases: 11. The CDR3 spans 17 residues. Germline CDR1 is SEHNR and CDR2 is FQNEAQ (reference sequence). Here the CDR3 DNA reads TGTGCCAGCAGCCCCCGGGCTAGCGGGAGTAATACCGGGGAGCTGTTTTTT. Amino acids: CASSPRASGSNTGELFF.

This clone occurred a few times. The gene calls are TRBV6-1 and TRBJ1-1; 7 bases match TRBD1. This CDR3 is 14 amino acids long. V was pared by 6 bases and J by 1 base, with 5 bases of the junction left unmatched. Germline loops: CDR1 MNHNS, CDR2 SASEGT. The CDR3 DNA reads as TGTGCCAGCAGGACCGGGACAGCGAACACTGAAGCTTTCTTT. Translating it yields CASRTGTANTEAFF.

This rearrangement joins TRBV6-5 to TRBJ2-7; 7 bases fit TRBD1. Germline V gives CDR1 MNHEY, CDR2 SVGAGI. Germline trimming cut 4 bases from V and 2 bases from J; bases unmatched to any gene: 11. The CDR3 runs 16 residues. CDR3 sequence (DNA): TGTGCCAGCAGTTTCGACGACAGGGCTTTCACCTACGAGCAGTACTTC. It yields the protein CASSFDDRAFTYEQYF.

V gene TRBV6-5 combines with J gene TRBJ2-2, with D tentatively TRBD1 (6 bases). The ends were cut back, 2 bases at V and 3 bases at J, with 10 bases in the middle. Germline CDR1 and CDR2: MNHEY and SVGAGI. The CDR3 has 15 amino acids. This CDR3 reads CASSYRRGDTGELFF. CDR3 DNA: TGTGCCAGCAGTTACCGCAGGGGTGACACCGGGGAGCTGTTTTTT.

The chain joins TRBV7-2 to TRBJ2-1; 10 nucleotides align to TRBD2. Germline V gives CDR1 SGHTA, CDR2 FQGNSA. The ends lost 6 bases at V and 12 bases at J; junction bases unmatched: 11. CDR3 length: 14 residues. The CDR3 spells CASRPPGTSGAQFF. The CDR3 nucleotides are TGTGCCAGCAGGCCGCCCGGAACTAGCGGGGCGCAGTTCTTC.

This clone was observed a single time. This chain links TRBV15 with TRBJ2-2, with 9 bases identical to TRBD1. J lost 7 bases, V lost 5 bases, and 11 bases had no gene match. This CDR3 has 16 residues. Germline V CDR1 and CDR2: LNHNV, YYDKDF (reference sequence). CDR3 amino acids: CATSVRDRAYGGELFF. In nucleotides, the CDR3 is TGTGCCACCAGCGTACGGGACAGGGCATATGGCGGGGAGCTGTTTTTT.

This chain links TRBV7-9 with TRBJ2-5; D is possibly TRBD1 (6 bases). CDR3 length equals 14 residues. Looked up from germline, CDR1 is SEHNR and CDR2 is FQNEAQ (reference sequence). V dropped 3 bases and J dropped 1 base, with 9 bases sitting between them. CDR3 loop: CASSFRGSQETQYF. In DNA, the CDR3 is TGTGCCAGCAGCTTCAGGGGCTCCCAAGAGACCCAGTACTTC.

The chain is built from TRBV5-1 and TRBJ2-7, with 8 nucleotides matching TRBD2. The V segment lost 3 bases and the J segment 5 bases; nucleotides outside the gene matches: 7. The CDR3 sequence is 14 residues long. In germline, CDR1 is SGHRS, CDR2 YFSETQ. CDR3 DNA sequence: TGCGCCAGCAGCTCGAGCGGGAGTCACAACGAGCAGTACTTC. It codes for CASSSSGSHNEQYF. The entire variable domain, with the rest obtained from reference TRBV5-1 and TRBJ2-7, is as follows: KAGVTQTPRYLIKTRGQQVTLSCSPISGHRSVSWYQQTPGQGLQFLFEYFSETQRNKGNFPGRFSGRQFSNSRSEMNVSTLELGDSALYLCASSSSGSHNEQYFGPGTRLTVT.

The chain recombines TRBV9 with TRBJ2-1; 9 nucleotides align to TRBD1. Germline loops: CDR1 SGDLS, CDR2 YYNGEE. V trimming: 2 bases; J trimming: 6 bases; junction bases outside the gene matches: 12. CDR3 size: 17 residues. The CDR3 DNA is TGTGCCAGCAGCGTCCAAACCGGGACAGGGAATCGCAATGAGCAGTTCTTC. Protein: CASSVQTGTGNRNEQFF.